In its sample, the clone carrying this T cell receptor beta chain was seen a few times. This sample was included in a study of cytomegalovirus exposure and HLA in healthy donors. The CDR3 covers 15 residues. From germline, CDR1 is ENHRY and CDR2 SYGVKD. With 4 bases clipped from V and 5 bases from J, the junction kept 9 bases outside the gene matches. The PCR contained 60 Vbeta and 13 Jbeta primers. Produced via immunoSEQ multiplex PCR; TCRdb's table is partial and in-frame only. The sample holds about 55,000 clones, 55% to 85% seen once. Sample: PBMCs. This sequence joins TRBV10-3 and TRBJ2-7; 9 nucleotides align to TRBD1. The origin of this receptor is a man in his forties in good health and CMV-seropositive. The DNA of the CDR3 is TGTGCCATCAGTGGGCCGGGACAGGGAAGGAACGAGCAGTACTTC. Translating it yields CAISGPGQGRNEQYF.